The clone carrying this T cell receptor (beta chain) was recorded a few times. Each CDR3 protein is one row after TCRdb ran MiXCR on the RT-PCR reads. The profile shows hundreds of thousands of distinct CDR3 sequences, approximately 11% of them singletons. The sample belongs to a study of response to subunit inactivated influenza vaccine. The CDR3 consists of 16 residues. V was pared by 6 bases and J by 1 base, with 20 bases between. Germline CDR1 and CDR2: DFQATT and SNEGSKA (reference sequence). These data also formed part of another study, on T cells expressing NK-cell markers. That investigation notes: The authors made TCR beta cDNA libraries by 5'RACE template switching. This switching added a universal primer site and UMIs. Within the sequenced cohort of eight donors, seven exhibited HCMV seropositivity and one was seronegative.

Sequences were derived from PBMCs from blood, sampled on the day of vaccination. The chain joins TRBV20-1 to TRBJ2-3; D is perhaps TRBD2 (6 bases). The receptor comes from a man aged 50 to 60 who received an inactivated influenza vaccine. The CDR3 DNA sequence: TGCAGTGCCCCCGGGAGTAGGGTCTGGGGCACAGATACGCAGTATTTT. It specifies CSAPGSRVWGTDTQYF.